This T cell receptor (beta chain) was retrieved from a study of OX40 agonist ivuxolimab in advanced cancers. Germline-derived CDR1 and CDR2 are SGDLS and YYNGEE. This CDR3 region has 14 residues. Trimming took off 2 bases at V and 4 bases at J, with 10 bases between the two ends. Produced via immunoSEQ multiplex PCR; TCRdb's table is partial and in-frame only. The table has some 28,000 clones, 70% to 80% seen once; the top ten hold roughly 15%. Points on this clone: The sample carries other DNA sequences with the same CDR3.

Sequencing used CD4+ or CD8+ T cells sorted from blood, obtained in a trial of the OX40 agonist ivuxolimab. The rearrangement uses TRBV9 and TRBJ1-5; tentative D call: TRBD1 (6 bases). This TCR was recovered from an adult with an advanced solid tumor such as melanoma, head and neck, liver or kidney cancer. CDR3 DNA: TGTGCCAGCAGCGTCGGGAGGGGGAATCAGCCCCAGCATTTT. It yields the protein CASSVGRGNQPQHF.